This entry lists 4 T cell receptor beta chains sequenced from one sample in a study of graft-versus-host responses after intestinal transplantation (dated by TCRdb to about 2021). The library was prepared using the immunoSEQ multiplex PCR assay. The immuneACCESS repertoire file appears here via TCRdb, limited to in-frame rearrangements. These files lack a portion of the clones; in checked studies, under half of the deficit traces to unresolved V genes, and the cause of the others is not known. This sample gives 90,000 to 100,000 clones in total; 91% of them show up just once. The ten largest clones take up more than 0.4% of the sample. The time point label on this specimen signifies: cells obtained before transplantation from donor or recipient. The antigens these receptors bind are not known. This sample comprised unstimulated CD8+ T cells sorted from spleen or lymph node cells, obtained before intestinal transplant. The receptors were gathered from a human donor who received an intestinal transplant.

The chain recombines TRBV6-1 with TRBJ1-6; D may be TRBD1 (6 bases). The CDR3 loop spans 14 amino acids. Per germline, CDR1 MNHNS and CDR2 SASEGT. Trimming removed 3 bases at V and 6 bases at J, with 9 bases between. For the CDR3, the DNA is TGTGCCAGCAGTGATTTGGGGGCTAATTCACCCCTCCACTTT. Protein sequence: CASSDLGANSPLHF.

The chain uses TRBV9 and TRBJ2-1, with 10 nucleotides matching TRBD2. Trimming took 4 bases from V and 8 from J; bases not matched to a gene: 15. In germline, CDR1 is SGDLS, CDR2 YYNGEE. CDR3 size: 17 residues. The CDR3 protein is CASSPFSSSGGAYEQFF. CDR3 nucleotide sequence: TGTGCCAGCAGCCCCTTTTCATCCAGCGGGGGGGCCTATGAGCAGTTCTTC.

The rearrangement links TRBV7-9 to TRBJ2-1, with D uncertain. CDR3 length: 15 residues. The germline V and J ends were trimmed by 5 bases and 0 bases, with 11 bases remaining between them. Germline CDR1 is SEHNR and CDR2 is FQNEAQ (reference sequence). The CDR3 bases are TGTGCCAGCAGCCATTTCTCGAGCTCCTACAATGAGCAGTTCTTC. This translates into CASSHFSSSYNEQFF.

The genes are TRBV30 and TRBJ2-7, with a possible D match to TRBD2 (6 bases). Germline V gene data show CDR1 as GTSNPN and CDR2 as SVGIG (reference sequence). This CDR3 comprises 13 residues. The V and J ends lost 4 bases and 6 bases respectively, with 16 bases between them. This chain's CDR3 is CAWTVGGGAEQYF. DNA for the CDR3: TGTGCCTGGACCGTGGGTGGAGGGGCCGAGCAGTACTTC. The full variable domain, with the rest looked up from reference TRBV30 and TRBJ2-7, is SQTIHQWPATLVQPVGSPLSLECTVEGTSNPNLYWYRQAAGRGLQLLFYSVGIGQISSEVPQNLSASRPQDRQFILSSKKLLLSDSGFYLCAWTVGGGAEQYFGPGTRLTVT.